Included here is one T cell receptor (beta chain) sequence, with context. The sample comes from a study of T cells expressing NK-cell markers. From germline, CDR1 is SGHKS and CDR2 YYEKEE (reference sequence). This CDR3 spans 16 amino acids. TCRdb derives one entry per CDR3 protein from the 5' RACE reads, leaving out DNA. The sample totals around 100,000 distinct CDR3 sequences. This rearrangement joins TRBV5-5 to TRBJ2-1; TCRdb selects TRBD1, and the lack of DNA leaves this call unchecked. The sequence was collected from a woman aged 18 to 75 in good health. The sequencing sample was made of blood T cells: a sorted CD56 or NKG2C T cell subset, CD4+ or CD8+ T cells, or bulk PBMC T cells (not recorded which). The CDR3 is CASSPQQGWSVDEQFF.